Below, 20 T cell receptor beta chains from the same sample are listed, as sequenced in a study of cytomegalovirus exposure and HLA in healthy donors. The PCR ran on 60 Vbeta and 13 Jbeta primers. Assay: immunoSEQ multiplex PCR; the TCRdb copy retains only in-frame clones and omits some. The sample holds roughly 110,000 clones, over 70% seen once. Source material: PBMCs. These receptors originate from a female donor in good health and CMV-seronegative.

The chain joins TRBV30 to TRBJ2-2; the D gene is possibly TRBD2 (5 bases). Germline V gene data show CDR1 as GTSNPN and CDR2 as SVGIG (reference sequence). Deletions cut 2 bases from V and 5 bases from J, with 6 bases between. CDR3 length: 12 amino acids. The CDR3 spells CAWSQRTGELFF. DNA for the CDR3: TGTGCCTGGAGTCAGCGGACCGGGGAGCTGTTTTTT.

The rearrangement joins TRBV29-1 to TRBJ1-2; maybe TRBD1 (6 bases). Between the trimmed V and J ends, which lost 6 bases and 7 bases, there was a span of 12 bases. Germline lookup yields CDR1 SQVTM and CDR2 ANQGSEA. The CDR3 is 11 residues long. CDR3 protein: CSVNRQVGYTF. CDR3 DNA: TGCAGCGTAAACAGACAGGTTGGCTACACCTTC.

This clone was picked up one time. The chain couples TRBV18 to TRBJ2-2; a possible D gene is TRBD1 (5 bases). The CDR3 extends over 16 amino acids. Trimming took off 6 bases at V and 2 bases at J, with 16 bases between the two ends. Germline CDR1 KGHSH, CDR2 LQKENI. Here the CDR3 DNA reads TGTGCCAGCTCTAAGACAAAGGGGATAAACACCGGGGAGCTGTTTTTT. Amino acid sequence: CASSKTKGINTGELFF.

This chain connects TRBV29-1 to TRBJ1-5, with a tentative D call TRBD1 (5 bases). Trimming stripped 4 bases from V and 7 bases from J, with 14 bases between. The CDR3 loop spans 13 amino acids. Germline CDR1 reads SQVTM; CDR2 reads ANQGSEA. The CDR3 DNA is TGCAGCGTTGCGCGGGGCCGAGAACAGCCCCAGCATTTT. Protein product: CSVARGREQPQHF.

The chain recombines TRBV4-1 with TRBJ2-7; TRBD2 might be the D (6 bases). Germline CDR1 MGHRA, CDR2 YSYEKL. V lost 1 base and J lost 7, with 23 bases in between. The CDR3 runs 17 residues. The chain's CDR3 is CASSQADLGLPRGEQYF. The DNA of the CDR3 is TGCGCCAGCAGCCAAGCCGACTTGGGACTTCCCCGAGGGGAGCAGTACTTC.

The gene calls are TRBV7-9 and TRBJ2-3; the match to TRBD1 covers 8 bases. Germline values: CDR1 SEHNR, CDR2 FQNEAQ (reference sequence). V was clipped by 5 bases and J by 3 bases; unmatched bases: 7. The CDR3 is made up of 15 amino acids. DNA of the CDR3: TGTGCCAGCAGCCCTTGGGACAGGCGTACAGATACGCAGTATTTT. Encoded protein: CASSPWDRRTDTQYF.

The chain joins TRBV15 to TRBJ2-5; TRBD2 aligns across 7 bases. Trimming took 0 bases from V and 2 from J; bases not matched to a gene: 6. The CDR3 has 16 residues. Germline V gene sequence: CDR1 LNHNV, CDR2 YYDKDF (reference sequence). The CDR3 reads CATSREGGIPQETQYF. The CDR3 nucleotides are TGTGCCACCAGCAGAGAGGGGGGGATACCTCAAGAGACCCAGTACTTC.

This clone was detected only a few times. This chain connects TRBV19 to TRBJ1-2; TRBD1 might be the D (5 bases). Trimming took 5 bases from V and 7 from J, leaving 17 bases between them. Per the germline V gene, CDR1 is LNHDA and CDR2 is SQIVND (reference sequence). The CDR3 consists of 14 residues. The CDR3 coding sequence is TGTGCCAGTAGTGGGAGGCAGGGCGGCCGTGGCTACACCTTC. Translating gives CASSGRQGGRGYTF.

The V and J genes are TRBV19 and TRBJ1-5; TRBD1 aligns across 10 bases. CDR1 LNHDA and CDR2 SQIVND come from the germline V gene (reference sequence). This CDR3 contains 15 residues. Trimming removed 6 bases from V and 1 base from J; junction bases left unmatched: 3. CDR3 amino acids: CASREGQGSNQPQHF. As DNA, the CDR3 is TGTGCCAGTAGAGAGGGACAGGGGAGCAATCAGCCCCAGCATTTT.

This chain connects TRBV28 to TRBJ1-2, with a weak D call TRBD1 (5 bases). Germline V gene lookup returns CDR1 MDHEN and CDR2 SYDVKM. The CDR3 has 14 residues. Between the trimmed V and J ends, which lost 6 bases and 4 bases, there was a span of 15 bases. The CDR3 sequence is CASRGVGRAYGYTF. In DNA form, the CDR3 reads TGTGCCAGCAGGGGGGTGGGGAGGGCCTATGGCTACACCTTC.

The chain links TRBV4-1 to TRBJ2-1, with a possible D match to TRBD1 (5 bases). Deletions cut 2 bases from V and 5 bases from J, with 16 bases between. The germline V gene has CDR1 MGHRA and CDR2 YSYEKL. There are 16 residues in the CDR3. The CDR3 spells CASSQRQGGSDNEQFF. The CDR3 DNA is TGCGCCAGCAGCCAACGCCAGGGTGGCTCGGACAATGAGCAGTTCTTC.

The J gene is TRBJ2-5, the V gene TRBV27, with 8 bases that match TRBD1. V was clipped by 7 bases and J by 2 bases; unmatched bases: 9. This CDR3 is 15 amino acids long. The germline V gene encodes CDR1 MNHEY and CDR2 SMNVEV (reference sequence). The CDR3 sequence is CASKPGDRRQETQYF. The CDR3 nucleotides read TGTGCCAGCAAACCCGGGGACAGGCGGCAAGAGACCCAGTACTTC.

This CDR3 is CASRVTGETYGYTF. CDR3 DNA sequence: TGTGCCAGCAGGGTGACAGGGGAGACCTATGGCTACACCTTC. The V and J genes are TRBV2 and TRBJ1-2; TRBD1 agrees at 8 bases. Germline V lookup: CDR1 SNHLY, CDR2 FYNNEI. The length of the CDR3 is 14 residues. V shed 6 bases and J 4 bases; nucleotides not matched to a gene: 7.

The CDR3 is CASSLPDRGIAFF. The CDR3 region has the DNA TGTGCCAGCAGTTTACCTGACAGGGGAATAGCTTTCTTT. The rearrangement uses TRBV28 and TRBJ1-1, with 8 bases identical to TRBD1. Germline V CDR1 and CDR2: MDHEN, SYDVKM. V shed 2 bases, J shed 10 bases, and the junction held 6 bases outside the gene matches. This CDR3 spans 13 amino acids.

This clone was seen only a few times. The chain links TRBV5-4 to TRBJ1-1, with D unresolved. This CDR3 is built from 13 residues. Germline V gene sequence: CDR1 SGHNT, CDR2 YYREEE (reference sequence). V was cut by 5 bases and J by 4 bases, with 12 bases left in between. The CDR3 sequence: CASSRSGSTEAFF. CDR3 DNA sequence: TGTGCCAGCAGTCGGAGTGGTTCCACTGAAGCTTTCTTT.

There are a few counts of this clone. The chain links TRBV4-1 to TRBJ1-2; 7 bases agree with TRBD1. Germline CDR1 is MGHRA and CDR2 is YSYEKL. V shed 1 base, J shed 4 bases, and the junction held 12 bases outside the gene matches. The CDR3 is 17 amino acids. The CDR3 region is CASSQGPGGGAGYGYTF. The CDR3 DNA sequence: TGCGCCAGCAGCCAAGGGCCCGGAGGGGGCGCGGGCTATGGCTACACCTTC.

This clone came up a few times. V and J are TRBV7-9 and TRBJ1-6; D is unclear. Germline values: CDR1 SEHNR, CDR2 FQNEAQ (reference sequence). This CDR3 has 12 amino acids. The germline V and J ends were trimmed by 6 bases and 6 bases, with 6 bases remaining between them. The CDR3 loop is CASREGNSPLHF. The CDR3 DNA reads TGTGCCAGCAGGGAGGGTAATTCACCCCTCCACTTT. Combining the CDR3 with reference TRBV7-9 and TRBJ1-6 gives the whole variable domain DTGVSQNPRHKITKRGQNVTFRCDPISEHNRLYWYRQTLGQGPEFLTYFQNEAQLEKSRLLSDRFSAERPKGSFSTLEIQRTEQGDSAMYLCASREGNSPLHFGNGTRLTVT.

The chain is built from TRBV9 and TRBJ1-1; a weak D match, TRBD1 (5 bases). Trimming shortened V by 10 bases and J by 1 base, and 8 bases separated the two germline ends. The CDR3 sequence is 11 residues long. In germline, CDR1 is SGDLS, CDR2 YYNGEE. CDR3 protein: CASGGNTEAFF. CDR3 DNA: TGTGCCTCCGGGGGGAACACTGAAGCTTTCTTT.

The chain combines TRBV28 with TRBJ2-1, with 8 bases matching TRBD1. The CDR3 is made up of 14 amino acids. V shed 8 bases and J 4 bases; nucleotides not matched to a gene: 7. Germline CDR1 and CDR2: MDHEN and SYDVKM. The CDR3, as DNA: TGTGCCAGCTACAACAGGGGGAGGTACAATGAGCAGTTCTTC. Translating gives CASYNRGRYNEQFF.

The rearrangement links TRBV27 to TRBJ2-7, with D perhaps matching TRBD2 (7 bases). Trimming took off 7 bases at V and 5 bases at J, with 21 bases between the two ends. This CDR3 is 15 amino acids long. Germline values: CDR1 MNHEY, CDR2 SMNVEV (reference sequence). CDR3 DNA: TGTGCCAGCACCGCTTGGGGGGGCGCTAGAAACGAGCAGTACTTC. Amino acid sequence: CASTAWGGARNEQYF.